This TCR beta chain was retrieved from a study of early T cells in non-severe SARS-CoV-2 infection. CDR1 and CDR2 (germline): SQVTM, ANQGSEA. The J segment lost 4 bases and the V segment lost 4 bases, leaving 13 bases of the junction unmatched. This CDR3 comprises 16 residues. Tagging with unique molecular identifiers was applied to individual cDNA molecules. TCRdb recomputed calls from the 5' RACE reads with MiXCR, one row per CDR3 protein. The data contain fewer than 95,000 distinct CDR3 sequences, around 16% of them singletons. The chain uses TRBV29-1 and TRBJ2-5, with 9 bases that match TRBD2. The clonotype was recovered from an adult who was a healthcare worker with PCR-confirmed SARS-CoV-2 infection or an uninfected control (not recorded which). The sample here was whole blood, taken at baseline. The CDR3: CSVVLPAGGRVETQYF. CDR3 DNA sequence: TGCAGCGTTGTACTCCCAGCGGGAGGTCGAGTAGAGACCCAGTACTTC.